Below are 21 T cell receptor beta chains sequenced from a single sample in a study of blood T cell repertoires in COVID-19. TCRdb's copy holds only in-frame clones and misses some; the assay was immunoSEQ multiplex PCR. The table has about 180,000 clones, 80% to 90% seen once. Material for sequencing was peripheral blood. The receptors derive from a man in his late teens or twenties who had recovered from COVID-19.

The chain combines TRBV7-6 with TRBJ2-7; D gene unclear. Germline lookup yields CDR1 SGHVS and CDR2 FNYEAQ. The CDR3 covers 15 residues. V shed 1 base and J shed 2 bases, with 12 bases lying between them. The CDR3 region has the DNA TGTGCCAGCAGCTTAGGGGCAGGAATAACCTACGAGCAGTACTTC. Its translation is CASSLGAGITYEQYF.

The V and J genes are TRBV5-4 and TRBJ2-5, with 10 bases aligning to TRBD2. Germline V gene data show CDR1 as SGHNT and CDR2 as YYREEE (reference sequence). The CDR3 covers 14 residues. V lost 4 bases and J lost 3; bases outside the gene matches: 3. The CDR3 loop is CASSQGLAEETQYF. As DNA, the CDR3 is TGTGCCAGCAGCCAAGGACTAGCGGAAGAGACCCAGTACTTC.

CDR3 region: CASSPSGRDPYEQYF. The CDR3 DNA is TGTGCCAGCAGCCCTAGCGGAAGGGACCCTTACGAGCAGTACTTC. This chain joins TRBV9 and TRBJ2-7; 7 positions agree with TRBD2. The CDR3 length is 15 residues. V lost 4 bases, J lost 4 bases, and 11 bases stayed unmatched. Germline-derived CDR1 and CDR2 are SGDLS and YYNGEE.

The chain uses TRBV18 and TRBJ1-3, with D perhaps TRBD1 (5 bases). Germline V lookup: CDR1 KGHSH, CDR2 LQKENI. The V gene lost 2 bases and the J gene lost 0 bases, with 8 bases spanning the gap. This CDR3 region has 15 residues. CDR3 sequence reads: CASSPRGLSGNTIYF. CDR3 in DNA: TGTGCCAGCTCACCAAGGGGCCTCTCTGGAAACACCATATATTTT.

The chain carries TRBV5-6 and TRBJ2-7; D unclear. The CDR3 is 12 amino acids. Germline-derived CDR1 and CDR2 are SGHDT and YYEEEE. Trimming took off 4 bases at V and 3 bases at J, with 8 bases between the two ends. The CDR3 coding sequence is TGTGCCAGCAGCCAGAACCACTACGAGCAGTACTTC. Translated: CASSQNHYEQYF.

The chain has TRBV27 and TRBJ2-7; 8 bases are a match to TRBD2. Germline CDR1 reads MNHEY; CDR2 reads SMNVEV (reference sequence). Losses at the gene ends were 3 bases for V and 2 bases for J; bases not matched to a gene: 12. There are 17 residues in the CDR3. CDR3 residues: CASSLGPQGGGTYEQYF. The CDR3, as DNA: TGTGCCAGCAGTTTGGGCCCCCAGGGCGGGGGGACCTACGAGCAGTACTTC.

This clone appeared a few times. This same CDR3 is encoded by further DNA sequences in the sample. This chain links TRBV7-9 with TRBJ1-6, with 7 nucleotides matching TRBD1. The length of the CDR3 is 14 residues. Germline assignment: CDR1 SEHNR and CDR2 FQNEAQ (reference sequence). V shed 5 bases, J shed 6 bases, and the junction held 4 bases outside the gene matches. The CDR3 loop reads CASSLGQRNSPLHF. CDR3 sequence (DNA): TGTGCCAGCAGCCTGGGACAGCGTAATTCACCCCTCCACTTT. Looking up the rest from reference TRBV7-9 and TRBJ1-6 gives the full variable domain: DTGVSQNPRHKITKRGQNVTFRCDPISEHNRLYWYRQTLGQGPEFLTYFQNEAQLEKSRLLSDRFSAERPKGSFSTLEIQRTEQGDSAMYLCASSLGQRNSPLHFGNGTRLTVT.

The chain has TRBV12-3 or TRBV12-4 and TRBJ2-3; D is uncertain. CDR3 size: 12 residues. V was pared by 5 bases and J by 3 bases, with 6 bases between. CDR3 nucleotide sequence: TGTGCCAGCAGTCGGGTGACAGATACGCAGTATTTT. It specifies CASSRVTDTQYF.

The V gene is TRBV7-8, the J gene TRBJ1-6; 10 bases align to TRBD1. The V gene end was trimmed by 5 bases and the J gene end by 10 bases; junction bases not matched to a gene: 5. The length of the CDR3 is 14 residues. CDR1 is SGHVS and CDR2 is FQNEAQ in the germline V gene. CDR3 loop: CASSPTGGGSPLHF. In DNA form, the CDR3 reads TGTGCCAGCAGCCCGACAGGGGGCGGGTCACCCCTCCACTTT.

As DNA, the CDR3 is TGTGCCAGCAGCCAAGAGGTACAGGGGGTCACTGAAGCTTTCTTT. Protein sequence: CASSQEVQGVTEAFF. This chain joins TRBV4-2 and TRBJ1-1; 8 positions agree with TRBD1. The CDR3 is made up of 15 amino acids. The J segment lost 4 bases and the V segment lost 0 bases, leaving 4 bases of the junction unmatched. Germline V gene data show CDR1 as LGHNA and CDR2 as YNFKEQ.

J is TRBJ1-1 and V is TRBV27; D is perhaps TRBD1 (6 bases). The CDR3 consists of 16 residues. V was clipped by 0 bases and J by 0 bases, with 11 bases between them. Looked up from germline, CDR1 is MNHEY and CDR2 is SMNVEV (reference sequence). CDR3 in amino acids: CASSLSRTALNTEAFF. For the CDR3, the DNA is TGTGCCAGCAGTTTATCTAGGACAGCTTTGAACACTGAAGCTTTCTTT.

V gene TRBV19 combines with J gene TRBJ1-2; 7 bases map to TRBD1. After removal of 3 bases from V and 3 bases from J, the junction contained 16 bases not matched to a gene. CDR1 and CDR2 from the germline V gene are LNHDA and SQIVND (reference sequence). The CDR3 sequence is 18 residues long. CDR3 loop: CASSMQGVATGIDYGYTF. In nucleotides, the CDR3 is TGTGCCAGTAGTATGCAGGGAGTAGCGACAGGGATTGACTATGGCTACACCTTC.

The rearrangement links TRBV7-9 to TRBJ2-5; D may be TRBD2 (5 bases). Trimming pared 3 bases from V and 0 bases from J, leaving 8 bases between. Germline CDR1 is SEHNR and CDR2 is FQNEAQ (reference sequence). The CDR3 totals 14 residues. DNA of the CDR3: TGTGCCAGCAGCTTTGACTACCACCAAGAGACCCAGTACTTC. It yields the protein CASSFDYHQETQYF.

The chain couples TRBV28 to TRBJ1-6; no clear D. CDR3 length: 16 residues. Trimming took off 7 bases at V and 11 bases at J, with 24 bases between the two ends. The germline gives CDR1 MDHEN, CDR2 SYDVKM. The CDR3 DNA is TGTGCCAGCAAAATGGGCGGGGAAAATTACGAAACACCCCTCCACTTT. Translated: CASKMGGENYETPLHF.

The CDR3 here is CASNPGGEIYPQHF. The CDR3 nucleotides read TGTGCCAGCAACCCAGGGGGCGAAATCTATCCCCAGCATTTT. J is TRBJ1-5 and V is TRBV6-5; the match to TRBD1 covers 8 bases. Looked up from germline, CDR1 is MNHEY and CDR2 is SVGAGI. Unmatched junction bases numbered 12, after V lost 7 bases and J lost 10 bases. This CDR3 is built from 14 residues.

This chain joins TRBV9 and TRBJ2-1; TRBD2 aligns across 8 bases. V trimming: 4 bases; J trimming: 0 bases; junction bases outside the gene matches: 12. The germline V gene has CDR1 SGDLS and CDR2 YYNGEE. The CDR3 loop spans 18 amino acids. CDR3 coding DNA: TGTGCCAGCAGCTCCCCCGTGGCGGGAGGACTCTCCTACAATGAGCAGTTCTTC. It codes for CASSSPVAGGLSYNEQFF.

CDR3 amino acids: CAIRDMVGATTQYF. CDR3 nucleotide sequence: TGTGCCATCAGGGACATGGTGGGGGCGACGACCCAGTACTTC. J is TRBJ2-5 and V is TRBV10-3; a weak D match, TRBD1 (6 bases). Germline CDR1 ENHRY, CDR2 SYGVKD. The CDR3 totals 14 residues. Trimming pared 6 bases from V and 7 bases from J, leaving 18 bases between.

This clone came up once. The J gene is TRBJ1-5, the V gene TRBV7-9; TRBD1 might be the D (6 bases). The CDR3 runs 15 residues. V lost 4 bases, J lost 1 base, and 11 bases lay in between. Germline CDR1 is SEHNR and CDR2 is FQNEAQ (reference sequence). The CDR3 loop reads CASSSQDSSNQPQHF. CDR3 bases: TGTGCCAGCAGCTCCCAGGACAGCAGCAATCAGCCCCAGCATTTT. The entire variable domain, with the rest obtained from reference TRBV7-9 and TRBJ1-5, is as follows: DTGVSQNPRHKITKRGQNVTFRCDPISEHNRLYWYRQTLGQGPEFLTYFQNEAQLEKSRLLSDRFSAERPKGSFSTLEIQRTEQGDSAMYLCASSSQDSSNQPQHFGDGTRLSIL.

The rearrangement links TRBV24-1 to TRBJ2-2, with 12 bases aligning to TRBD2. The V segment lost 6 bases and the J segment 6 bases; nucleotides outside the gene matches: 7. Germline-derived CDR1 and CDR2 are KGHDR and SFDVKD. This CDR3 is 16 amino acids long. The CDR3 spells CATSPSGRASPGELFF. Written as DNA, the CDR3 is TGTGCCACCAGTCCTAGCGGGAGGGCCAGCCCCGGGGAGCTGTTTTTT.

The rearrangement links TRBV28 to TRBJ2-5, with D uncertain. V lost 1 base and J 4 bases, leaving 4 bases between the germline ends. Germline loops: CDR1 MDHEN, CDR2 SYDVKM. The CDR3 has 12 residues. CDR3 sequence: CASSLSVETQYF. In nucleotides, the CDR3 is TGTGCCAGCAGTTTATCCGTAGAGACCCAGTACTTC.

V is TRBV6-6 and J is TRBJ1-1, with no clear D. CDR3 length: 12 residues. Trimming removed 5 bases from V and 4 bases from J, with 8 bases in between. The V gene's germline CDR1 is MNHNY and CDR2 SVGAGI (reference sequence). CDR3 in amino acids: CASSATVTEAFF. CDR3 in DNA: TGTGCCAGCAGTGCCACAGTCACTGAAGCTTTCTTT.